The clone carrying this T cell receptor beta chain was seen a few times. Its target is not known. The second PCR ran 7 to 11 cycles with a sample-barcoded 5' primer and J-beta primers. TCRdb passed the 5' RACE reads through MiXCR, listing each CDR3 protein once. Among some 1.8 million distinct CDR3 sequences listed, 35% to 50% were seen once. This record comes from a study of blood T cells in healthy people across ages. The study, taken as a whole, reports: Long-lived and aged donors differed, with more naive CD4+ cells and higher diversity in the long-lived.

The CDR3 has 15 residues. The germline gives CDR1 SGHKS, CDR2 YYEKEE (reference sequence). V was cut by 7 bases and J by 2 bases, with 17 bases left in between. The sequence was obtained from a human donor in good health. The chain combines TRBV5-5 with TRBJ2-3, with D tentatively TRBD2 (7 bases). Input material: blood. DNA for the CDR3: TGTGCCAGCGGGGGCCCTAGCGGACACACAGATACGCAGTATTTT. Protein sequence: CASGGPSGHTDTQYF.